A selection of T cell receptor beta chains follows, all from one sample in a study of cytomegalovirus exposure and HLA in healthy donors. Clones were read by immunoSEQ multiplex PCR, and TCRdb kept only the in-frame ones, dropping some. The profile covers some 150,000 clones, with 80% appearing a single time and around 13% taken by the ten largest. Specimen: PBMCs. The receptors originated from a man aged 25-45 years in good health and CMV-seropositive. Both conserved end residues are trimmed from each CDR3. Clone size is given for some rows only: seen once, a few or many times, or a class if the clone is expanded.

cdr3_aa: ASSRGVAGAVGELF
j_call: TRBJ2-2
clone_size: NA
v_call: TRBV5-5
cdr3_length: 14

cdr3_aa: ASSTQGRYEQY
j_call: TRBJ2-7
clone_size: NA
v_call: TRBV6-1
cdr3_length: 11

cdr3_aa: ASRSITSGRAEANEQF
j_call: TRBJ2-1
clone_size: NA
v_call: TRBV19
cdr3_length: 16

cdr3_aa: ASGLPGDDNEQF
j_call: TRBJ2-1
clone_size: NA
v_call: TRBV12-5
cdr3_length: 12

cdr3_aa: ASSQGQAVY
j_call: TRBJ2-7
clone_size: few
v_call: TRBV6-1
cdr3_length: 9

cdr3_aa: ASSLGFASFQETQY
j_call: TRBJ2-5
clone_size: NA
v_call: TRBV5-1
cdr3_length: 14

cdr3_aa: ASSLNPGDYGYT
j_call: TRBJ1-2
clone_size: NA
v_call: TRBV7-3
cdr3_length: 12

cdr3_aa: ASRGLAGGDNEQF
j_call: TRBJ2-1
clone_size: NA
v_call: TRBV6-5
cdr3_length: 13

cdr3_aa: ASSFPRTGKNTGELF
j_call: TRBJ2-2
clone_size: few
v_call: TRBV19
cdr3_length: 15

cdr3_aa: ASSLRGEKLF
j_call: TRBJ1-4
clone_size: NA
v_call: TRBV7-2
cdr3_length: 10

cdr3_aa: ASSPPASGAYEQY
j_call: TRBJ2-7
clone_size: NA
v_call: TRBV7-2
cdr3_length: 13

cdr3_aa: ASSQAYRQTGTDTQY
j_call: TRBJ2-3
clone_size: once
v_call: TRBV4-1
cdr3_length: 15

cdr3_aa: ASSARETQY
j_call: TRBJ2-5
clone_size: NA
v_call: TRBV2
cdr3_length: 9

cdr3_aa: ASSLETGGNTEAF
j_call: TRBJ1-1
clone_size: NA
v_call: TRBV7-9
cdr3_length: 13

cdr3_aa: ASRVGAVSEWEQF
j_call: TRBJ2-1
clone_size: NA
v_call: TRBV6-6
cdr3_length: 13

cdr3_aa: ASSFDTNVQETQY
j_call: TRBJ2-5
clone_size: NA
v_call: TRBV28
cdr3_length: 13

cdr3_aa: ASRKGTSGRARSLADTQY
j_call: TRBJ2-3
clone_size: NA
v_call: TRBV6-9
cdr3_length: 18

cdr3_aa: ASSRQGEYGYT
j_call: TRBJ1-2
clone_size: NA
v_call: TRBV19
cdr3_length: 11

cdr3_aa: ASKGVNEQY
j_call: TRBJ2-7
clone_size: few
v_call: TRBV28
cdr3_length: 9

cdr3_aa: ASSPDRGRTEQY
j_call: TRBJ2-7
clone_size: NA
v_call: TRBV5-1
cdr3_length: 12

cdr3_aa: ASTQGGVVAGDERETQY
j_call: TRBJ2-5
clone_size: NA
v_call: TRBV7-2
cdr3_length: 17

cdr3_aa: ASSLSWSAESTDTQY
j_call: TRBJ2-3
clone_size: NA
v_call: TRBV27
cdr3_length: 15